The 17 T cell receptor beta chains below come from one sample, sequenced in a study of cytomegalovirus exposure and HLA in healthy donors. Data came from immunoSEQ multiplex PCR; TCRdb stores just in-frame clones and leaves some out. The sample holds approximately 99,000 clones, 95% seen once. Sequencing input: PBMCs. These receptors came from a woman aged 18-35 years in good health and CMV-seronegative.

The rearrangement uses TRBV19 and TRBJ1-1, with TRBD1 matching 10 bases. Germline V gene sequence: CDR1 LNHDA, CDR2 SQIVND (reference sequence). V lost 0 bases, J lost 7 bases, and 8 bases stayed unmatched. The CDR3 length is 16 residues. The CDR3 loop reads CASSIDRGTGDLEAFF. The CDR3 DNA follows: TGTGCCAGTAGTATAGATCGGGGGACAGGGGACCTTGAAGCTTTCTTT.

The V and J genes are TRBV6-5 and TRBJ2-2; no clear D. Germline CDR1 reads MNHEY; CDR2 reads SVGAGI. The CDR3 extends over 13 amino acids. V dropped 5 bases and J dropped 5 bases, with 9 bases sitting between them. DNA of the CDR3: TGTGCCAGCAGTCCCTACGGGACCGGGGAGCTGTTTTTT. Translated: CASSPYGTGELFF.

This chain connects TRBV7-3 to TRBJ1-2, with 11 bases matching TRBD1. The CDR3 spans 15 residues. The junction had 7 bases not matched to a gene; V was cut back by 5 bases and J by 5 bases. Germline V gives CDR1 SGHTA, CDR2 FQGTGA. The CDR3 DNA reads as TGTGCCAGCAGCCCCGGGACAGGGGGGAATTATGGCTACACCTTC. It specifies CASSPGTGGNYGYTF.

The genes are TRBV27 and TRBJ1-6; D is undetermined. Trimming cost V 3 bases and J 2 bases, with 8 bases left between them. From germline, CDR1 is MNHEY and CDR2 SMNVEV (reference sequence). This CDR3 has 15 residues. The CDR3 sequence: CASSLRVTYNSPLHF. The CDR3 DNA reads TGTGCCAGCAGTTTGAGGGTCACCTATAATTCACCCCTCCACTTT.

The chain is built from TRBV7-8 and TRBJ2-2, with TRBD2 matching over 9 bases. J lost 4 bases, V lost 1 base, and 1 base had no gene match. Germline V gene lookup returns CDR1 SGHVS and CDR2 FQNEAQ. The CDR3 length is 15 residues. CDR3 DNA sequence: TGTGCCAGCAGCTTAGGGCGGGGGGGCACCGGGGAGCTGTTTTTT. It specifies CASSLGRGGTGELFF.

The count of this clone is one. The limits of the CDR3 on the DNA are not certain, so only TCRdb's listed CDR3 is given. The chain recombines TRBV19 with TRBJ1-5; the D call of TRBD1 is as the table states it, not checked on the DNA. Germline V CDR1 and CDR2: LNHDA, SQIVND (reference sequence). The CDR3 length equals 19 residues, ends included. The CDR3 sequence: CASSPTGTGVFFGNQPQHF.

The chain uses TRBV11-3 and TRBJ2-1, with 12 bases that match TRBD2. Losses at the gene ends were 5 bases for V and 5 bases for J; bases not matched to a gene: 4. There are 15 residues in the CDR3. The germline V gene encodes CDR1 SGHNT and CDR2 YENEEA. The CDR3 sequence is CASSLLAGGHNEQFF. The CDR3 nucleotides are TGTGCCAGCAGCCTGCTAGCGGGGGGGCACAATGAGCAGTTCTTC.

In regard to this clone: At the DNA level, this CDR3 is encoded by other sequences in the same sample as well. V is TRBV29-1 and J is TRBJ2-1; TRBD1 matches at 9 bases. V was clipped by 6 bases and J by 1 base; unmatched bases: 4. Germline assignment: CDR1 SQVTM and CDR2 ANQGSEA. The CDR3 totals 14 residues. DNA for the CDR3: TGCAGCGTGGAGGGACAGGGATCCTACAATGAGCAGTTCTTC. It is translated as CSVEGQGSYNEQFF.

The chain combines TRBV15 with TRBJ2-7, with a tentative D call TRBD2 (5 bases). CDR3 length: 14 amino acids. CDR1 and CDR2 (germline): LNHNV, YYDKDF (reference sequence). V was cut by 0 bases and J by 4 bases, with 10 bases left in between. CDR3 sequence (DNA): TGTGCCACCAGCAGAGAAAGGACGGGGTACGAGCAGTACTTC. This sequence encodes CATSRERTGYEQYF.

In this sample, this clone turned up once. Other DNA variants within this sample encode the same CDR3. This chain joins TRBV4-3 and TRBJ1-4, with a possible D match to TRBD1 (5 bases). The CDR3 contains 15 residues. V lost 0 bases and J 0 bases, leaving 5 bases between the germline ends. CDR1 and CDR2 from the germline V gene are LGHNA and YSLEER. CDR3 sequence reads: CASSQDRATNEKLFF. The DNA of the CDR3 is TGCGCCAGCAGCCAAGACAGGGCAACTAATGAAAAACTGTTTTTT.

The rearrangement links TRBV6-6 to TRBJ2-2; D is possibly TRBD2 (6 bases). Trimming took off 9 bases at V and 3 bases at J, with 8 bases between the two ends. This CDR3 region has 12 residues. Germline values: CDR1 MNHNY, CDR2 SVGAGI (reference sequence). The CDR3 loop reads CASRRDTGELFF. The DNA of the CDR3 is TGTGCCAGTCGGAGGGACACCGGGGAGCTGTTTTTT.

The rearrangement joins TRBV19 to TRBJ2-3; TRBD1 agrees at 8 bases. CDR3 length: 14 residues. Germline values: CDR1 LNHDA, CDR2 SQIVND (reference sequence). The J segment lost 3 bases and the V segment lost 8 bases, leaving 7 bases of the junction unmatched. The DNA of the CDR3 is TGTGCCAGTCACACCGGACAGGGTACAGATACGCAGTATTTT. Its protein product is CASHTGQGTDTQYF.

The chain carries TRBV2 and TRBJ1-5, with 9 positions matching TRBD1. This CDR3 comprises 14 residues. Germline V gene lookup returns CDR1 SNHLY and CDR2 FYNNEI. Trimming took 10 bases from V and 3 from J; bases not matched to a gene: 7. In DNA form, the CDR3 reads TGTGCCATCCGGGGACAGGGTAACAATCAGCCCCAGCATTTT. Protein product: CAIRGQGNNQPQHF.

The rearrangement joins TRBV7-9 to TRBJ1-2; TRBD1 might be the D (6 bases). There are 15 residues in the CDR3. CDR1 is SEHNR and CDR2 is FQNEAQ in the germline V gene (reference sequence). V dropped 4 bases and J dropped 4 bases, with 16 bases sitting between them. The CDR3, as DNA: TGTGCCAGCAGCTACGGACAGACTTTAGGCTATGGCTACACCTTC. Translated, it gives CASSYGQTLGYGYTF.

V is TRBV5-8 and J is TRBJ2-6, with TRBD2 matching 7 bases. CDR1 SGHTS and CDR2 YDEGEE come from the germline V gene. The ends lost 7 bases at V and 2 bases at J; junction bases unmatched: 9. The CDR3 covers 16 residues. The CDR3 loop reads CASGRALMAGANVLTF. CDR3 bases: TGTGCCAGCGGGAGGGCGCTTATGGCTGGGGCCAACGTCCTGACTTTC.

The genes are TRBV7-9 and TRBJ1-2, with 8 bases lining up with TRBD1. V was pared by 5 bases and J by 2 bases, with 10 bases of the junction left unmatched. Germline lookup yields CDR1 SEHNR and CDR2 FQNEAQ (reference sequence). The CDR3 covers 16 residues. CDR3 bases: TGTGCCAGCAGCCAGGACAGGGCGGATTTCAACTATGGCTACACCTTC. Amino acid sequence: CASSQDRADFNYGYTF. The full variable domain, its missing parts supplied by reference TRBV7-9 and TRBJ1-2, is DTGVSQNPRHKITKRGQNVTFRCDPISEHNRLYWYRQTLGQGPEFLTYFQNEAQLEKSRLLSDRFSAERPKGSFSTLEIQRTEQGDSAMYLCASSQDRADFNYGYTFGSGTRLTVV.

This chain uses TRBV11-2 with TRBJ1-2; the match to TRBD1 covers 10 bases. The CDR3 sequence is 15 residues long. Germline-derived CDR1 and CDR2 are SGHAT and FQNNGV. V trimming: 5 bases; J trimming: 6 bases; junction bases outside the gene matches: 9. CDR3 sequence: CASSARQGAHNGYTF. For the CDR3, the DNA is TGTGCCAGCAGCGCCAGACAGGGGGCGCATAATGGCTACACCTTC.